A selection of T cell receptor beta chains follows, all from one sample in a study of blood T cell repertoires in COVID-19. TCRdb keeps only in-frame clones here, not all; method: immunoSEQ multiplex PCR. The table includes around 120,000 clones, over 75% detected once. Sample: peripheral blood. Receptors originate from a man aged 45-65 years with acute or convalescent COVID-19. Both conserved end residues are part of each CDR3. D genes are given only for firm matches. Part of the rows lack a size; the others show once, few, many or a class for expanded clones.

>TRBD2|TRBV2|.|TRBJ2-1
TGTGCCAGCACCGGGGCTAGCGGGAGCAATGAGCAGTTCTTC
CASTGASGSNEQFF
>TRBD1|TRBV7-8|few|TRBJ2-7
TGTGCCAGTAGGACAGGGAAAAACGAGCAGTACTTC
CASRTGKNEQYF
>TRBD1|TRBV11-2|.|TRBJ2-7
TGTGCCAGCAGCTTAGACAGGGACAGCCGCACGTACGAGCAGTACTTC
CASSLDRDSRTYEQYF
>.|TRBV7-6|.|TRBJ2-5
TGTGCCAGCAGCTCGGACAATCCCGTGCAAGAGACCCAGTACTTC
CASSSDNPVQETQYF
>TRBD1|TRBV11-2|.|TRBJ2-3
TGTGCCAGCAGCCCGCGGACAGGGTTGGGCGCAGATACGCAGTATTTT
CASSPRTGLGADTQYF
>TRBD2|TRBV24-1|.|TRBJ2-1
TGTGCCACCAGTGTTGCGGGAGGGCCCTACAATGAGCAGTTCTTC
CATSVAGGPYNEQFF
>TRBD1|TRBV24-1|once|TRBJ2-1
TGTGCCACCAGTGATCAGGGGGCGGGTAGCTCCTACAATGAGCAGTTCTTC
CATSDQGAGSSYNEQFF
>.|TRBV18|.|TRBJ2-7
TGTGCCAGCTCACCACCTTACTATTACGAGCAGTACTTC
CASSPPYYYEQYF
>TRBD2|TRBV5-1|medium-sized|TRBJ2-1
TGCGCCAGCAGCTTGGGACTAGCGGGCTACAATGAGCAGTTCTTC
CASSLGLAGYNEQFF
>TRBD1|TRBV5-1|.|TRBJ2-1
TGCGCCAGCAGCCCGGGGGCCCCCGGGACAGGGGGCTACAATGAGCAGTTCTTC
CASSPGAPGTGGYNEQFF
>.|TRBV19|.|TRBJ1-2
TGTGCCAGTAGTATCGATGGTGGACTGAGTCTAATTAACTATGGCTACACCTTC
CASSIDGGLSLINYGYTF
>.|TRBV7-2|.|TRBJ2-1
TGTGCCAGCAGCTCCCGACTAGGCGCTTGGTTCTTC
CASSSRLGAWFF
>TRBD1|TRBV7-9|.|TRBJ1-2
TGTGCCAGCAGCTCCTTACACGGGACAGGTGTACCCTATGGCTACACCTTC
CASSSLHGTGVPYGYTF
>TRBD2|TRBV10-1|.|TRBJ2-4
TGCGCCAGCAGTGAACTAGCGGAGGGGAACATTCAGTACTTC
CASSELAEGNIQYF
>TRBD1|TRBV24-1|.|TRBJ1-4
TGTGCCACCAGTGATTCCCCAGGACAGGGGGCCGACAATGAAAAACTGTTTTTT
CATSDSPGQGADNEKLFF
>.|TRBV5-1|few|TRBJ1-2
TGCGCCAGCAGCCCTCAGGCGACGAACTATGGCTACACCTTC
CASSPQATNYGYTF
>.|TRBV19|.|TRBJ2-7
TGTGCCAGTAGCGGACTGAGCTCCTACGAGCAGTACTTC
CASSGLSSYEQYF
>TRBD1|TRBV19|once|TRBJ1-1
TGTGCCAGTAGCCCTGGGACAGAGACCACTGCAATGAACACTGAAGCTTTCTTT
CASSPGTETTAMNTEAFF
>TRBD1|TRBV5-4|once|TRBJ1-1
TGTGCCAGCAGCTTTCCCGGGACAGGGGTCTTCACTGAAGCTTTCTTT
CASSFPGTGVFTEAFF
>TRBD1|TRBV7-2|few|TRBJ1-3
TGTGCCAGCAGCCCTCAAGACAGGGGCTCTGGAAACACCATATATTTT
CASSPQDRGSGNTIYF
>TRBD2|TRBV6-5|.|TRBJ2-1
TGTGCCAGCAGTTACTCTGGAGCGGGAGCACACAATGAGCAGTTCTTC
CASSYSGAGAHNEQFF
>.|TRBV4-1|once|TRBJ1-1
TGCGCCAGCAGCCAAGAAGGAGTTACTGAAGCTTTCTTT
CASSQEGVTEAFF
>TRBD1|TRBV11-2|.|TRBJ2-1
TGTGCCAGCAGCCAACAGGGGAACAATGAGCAGTTCTTC
CASSQQGNNEQFF
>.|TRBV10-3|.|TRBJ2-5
TGTGCCATCAGTGAGTCGGGAGGGGGTGGAGAGACCCAGTACTTC
CAISESGGGGETQYF